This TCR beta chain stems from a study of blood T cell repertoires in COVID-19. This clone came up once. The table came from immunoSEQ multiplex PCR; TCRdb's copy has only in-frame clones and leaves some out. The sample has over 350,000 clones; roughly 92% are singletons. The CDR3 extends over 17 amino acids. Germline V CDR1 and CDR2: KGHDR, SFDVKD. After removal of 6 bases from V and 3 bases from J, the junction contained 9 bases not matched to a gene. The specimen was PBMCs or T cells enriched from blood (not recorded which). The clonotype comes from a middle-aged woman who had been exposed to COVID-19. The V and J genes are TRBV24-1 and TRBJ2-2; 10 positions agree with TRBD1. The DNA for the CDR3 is TGTGCCACCAGTAAAAGACAGGGGGCGCGGGACACCGGGGAGCTGTTTTTT. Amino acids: CATSKRQGARDTGELFF.